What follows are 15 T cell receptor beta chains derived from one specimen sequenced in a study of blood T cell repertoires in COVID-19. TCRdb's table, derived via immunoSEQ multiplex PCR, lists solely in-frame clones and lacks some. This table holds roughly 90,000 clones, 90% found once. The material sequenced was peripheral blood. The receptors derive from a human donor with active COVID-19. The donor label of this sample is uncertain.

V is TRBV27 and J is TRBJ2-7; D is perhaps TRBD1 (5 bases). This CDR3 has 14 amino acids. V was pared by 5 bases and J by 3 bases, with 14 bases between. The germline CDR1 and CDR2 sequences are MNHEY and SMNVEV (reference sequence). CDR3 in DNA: TGTGCCAGCAGTCTGCAGGGTAGGGTCTACGAGCAGTACTTC. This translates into CASSLQGRVYEQYF.

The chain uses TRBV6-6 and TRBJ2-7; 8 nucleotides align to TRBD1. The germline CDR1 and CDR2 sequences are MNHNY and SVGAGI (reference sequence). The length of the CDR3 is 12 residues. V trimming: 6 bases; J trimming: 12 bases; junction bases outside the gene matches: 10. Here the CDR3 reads CASSLRQGKGYF. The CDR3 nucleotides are TGTGCCAGCAGCCTCCGACAGGGGAAGGGGTACTTC.

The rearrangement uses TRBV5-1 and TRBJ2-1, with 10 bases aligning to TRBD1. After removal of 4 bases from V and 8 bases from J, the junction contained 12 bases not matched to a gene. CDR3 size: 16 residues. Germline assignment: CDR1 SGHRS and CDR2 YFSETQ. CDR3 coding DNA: TGCGCCAGCAGCCCGGGACAGGGGAAGTACAATGATGAGCAGTTCTTC. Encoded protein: CASSPGQGKYNDEQFF.

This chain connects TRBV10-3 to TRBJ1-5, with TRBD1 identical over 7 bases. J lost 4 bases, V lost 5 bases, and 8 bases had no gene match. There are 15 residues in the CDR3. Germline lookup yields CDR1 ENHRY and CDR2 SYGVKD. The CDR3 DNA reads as TGTGCCATCAGTAGAGATGGACAGGAAAATCAGCCCCAGCATTTT. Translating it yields CAISRDGQENQPQHF.

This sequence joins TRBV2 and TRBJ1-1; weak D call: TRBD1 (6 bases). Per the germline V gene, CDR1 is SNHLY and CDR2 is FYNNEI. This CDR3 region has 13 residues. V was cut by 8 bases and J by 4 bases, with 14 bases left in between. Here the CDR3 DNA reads TGTGCCAGCGGGCAGGGGTCGGGCACTGAAGCTTTCTTT. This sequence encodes CASGQGSGTEAFF.

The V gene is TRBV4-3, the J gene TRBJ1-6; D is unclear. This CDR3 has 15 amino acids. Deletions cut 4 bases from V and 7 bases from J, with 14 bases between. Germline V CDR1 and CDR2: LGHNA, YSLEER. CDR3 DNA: TGCGCCAGCAGCCCACTCTTGTCGGGAAATTCACCCCTCCACTTT. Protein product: CASSPLLSGNSPLHF.

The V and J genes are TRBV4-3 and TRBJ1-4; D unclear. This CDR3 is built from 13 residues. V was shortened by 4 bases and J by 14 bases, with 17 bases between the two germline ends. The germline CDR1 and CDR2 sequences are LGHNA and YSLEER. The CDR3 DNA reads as TGCGCCAGCAGCCCTGTGGAGGGCGGGTGGCTGTTTTTT. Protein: CASSPVEGGWLFF.

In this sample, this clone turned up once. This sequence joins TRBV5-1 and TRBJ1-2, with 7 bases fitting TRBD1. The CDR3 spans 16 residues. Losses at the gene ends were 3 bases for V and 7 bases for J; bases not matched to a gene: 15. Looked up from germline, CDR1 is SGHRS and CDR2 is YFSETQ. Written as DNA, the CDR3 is TGCGCCAGCAGCTCGGGATCCCGACAGGGCCTCACTGGCTACACCTTC. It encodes CASSSGSRQGLTGYTF.

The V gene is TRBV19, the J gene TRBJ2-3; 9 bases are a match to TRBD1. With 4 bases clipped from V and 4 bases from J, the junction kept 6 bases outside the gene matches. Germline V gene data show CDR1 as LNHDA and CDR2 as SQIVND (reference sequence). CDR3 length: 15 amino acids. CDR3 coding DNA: TGTGCCAGTAGTACGAACAGGGGGCGTCCAGATACGCAGTATTTT. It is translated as CASSTNRGRPDTQYF.

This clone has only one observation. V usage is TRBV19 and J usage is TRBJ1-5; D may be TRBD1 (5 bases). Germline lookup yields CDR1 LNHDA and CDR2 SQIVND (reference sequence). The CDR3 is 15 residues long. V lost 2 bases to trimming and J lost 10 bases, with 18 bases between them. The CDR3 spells CASSIRPPSGHPQHF. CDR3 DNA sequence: TGTGCCAGTAGTATACGCCCCCCCTCCGGACATCCCCAGCATTTT.

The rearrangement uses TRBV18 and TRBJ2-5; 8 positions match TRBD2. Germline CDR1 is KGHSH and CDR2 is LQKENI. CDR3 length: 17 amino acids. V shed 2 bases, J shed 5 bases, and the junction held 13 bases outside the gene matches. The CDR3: CASSPESGLAILETQYF. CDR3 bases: TGTGCCAGCTCACCAGAGTCAGGACTAGCAATTCTGGAGACCCAGTACTTC.

CDR3 loop: CASRDLGTARGNQPQHF. CDR3 DNA sequence: TGTGCCAGTAGAGACTTGGGGACAGCGAGGGGGAATCAGCCCCAGCATTTT. The gene calls are TRBV19 and TRBJ1-5; 7 bases align to TRBD1. The V gene end was trimmed by 6 bases and the J gene end by 4 bases; junction bases not matched to a gene: 15. Germline CDR1 and CDR2: LNHDA and SQIVND (reference sequence). The CDR3 consists of 17 residues.

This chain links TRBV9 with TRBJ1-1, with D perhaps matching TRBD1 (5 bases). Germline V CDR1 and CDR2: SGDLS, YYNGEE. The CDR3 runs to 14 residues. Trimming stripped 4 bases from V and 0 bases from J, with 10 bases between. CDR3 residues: CASSRGLMNTEAFF. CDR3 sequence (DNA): TGTGCCAGCAGCAGGGGACTGATGAACACTGAAGCTTTCTTT. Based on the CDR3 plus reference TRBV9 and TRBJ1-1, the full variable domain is DSGVTQTPKHLITATGQRVTLRCSPRSGDLSVYWYQQSLDQGLQFLIQYYNGEERAKGNILERFSAQQFPDLHSELNLSSLELGDSALYFCASSRGLMNTEAFFGQGTRLTVV.

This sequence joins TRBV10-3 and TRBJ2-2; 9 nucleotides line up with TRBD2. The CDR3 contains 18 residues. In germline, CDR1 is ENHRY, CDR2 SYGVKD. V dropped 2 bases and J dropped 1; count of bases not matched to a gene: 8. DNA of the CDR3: TGTGCCATCAGTGAGCTTCCAGCGGGGGGTCTGAACACCGGGGAGCTGTTTTTT. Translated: CAISELPAGGLNTGELFF.

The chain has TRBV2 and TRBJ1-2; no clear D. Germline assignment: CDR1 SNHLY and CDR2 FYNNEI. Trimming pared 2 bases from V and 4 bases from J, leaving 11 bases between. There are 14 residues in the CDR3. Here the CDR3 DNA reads TGTGCCAGCAGTGAATTGAACAGACCCTATGGCTACACCTTC. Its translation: CASSELNRPYGYTF.